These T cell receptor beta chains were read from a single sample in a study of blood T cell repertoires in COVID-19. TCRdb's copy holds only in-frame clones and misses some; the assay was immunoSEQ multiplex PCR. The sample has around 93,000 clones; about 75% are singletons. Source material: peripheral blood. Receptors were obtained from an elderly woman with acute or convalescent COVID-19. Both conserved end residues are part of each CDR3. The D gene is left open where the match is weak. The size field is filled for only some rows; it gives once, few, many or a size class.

cdr3_nt: TGTGCCAGCAGCTTCACCGGCGGGGATGAAAAACTGTTTTTT; cdr3_aa: CASSFTGGDEKLFF; j_call: TRBJ1-4; d_call: NA; clone_size: few; v_call: TRBV5-4
cdr3_nt: TGTGCCAGCAGTATCACTAGCGGGAGGTACAATGAGCAGTTCTTC; cdr3_aa: CASSITSGRYNEQFF; j_call: TRBJ2-1; d_call: TRBD2; clone_size: many; v_call: TRBV27
cdr3_nt: NA; cdr3_aa: CSVSVLGQGAPGSCFF; j_call: TRBJ2-2; d_call: NA; clone_size: NA; v_call: TRBV29-1
cdr3_nt: TGTGCCAGCAGCTCGGGACAGGGGAGCAATCAGCCCCAGCATTTT; cdr3_aa: CASSSGQGSNQPQHF; j_call: TRBJ1-5; d_call: TRBD1; clone_size: NA; v_call: TRBV3-1/TRBV3-2
cdr3_nt: TGTGCCAGCAGTTACTCGAGCTTGACAGTCTCCTACGAGCAGTACTTC; cdr3_aa: CASSYSSLTVSYEQYF; j_call: TRBJ2-7; d_call: NA; clone_size: NA; v_call: TRBV6-5
cdr3_nt: TGTGCCAGCACCGGACAGGAGACCACAGATACGCAGTATTTT; cdr3_aa: CASTGQETTDTQYF; j_call: TRBJ2-3; d_call: TRBD1; clone_size: NA; v_call: TRBV5-5
cdr3_nt: TGTGCCAGCTCACGGACAGGCGCGGGCTCCTACGAGCAGTACTTC; cdr3_aa: CASSRTGAGSYEQYF; j_call: TRBJ2-7; d_call: TRBD1; clone_size: NA; v_call: TRBV18
cdr3_nt: TGTGCCAGCAGTTTCGCCCCCATGTCAGGGGATGAGCAGTTCTTC; cdr3_aa: CASSFAPMSGDEQFF; j_call: TRBJ2-1; d_call: NA; clone_size: NA; v_call: TRBV27
cdr3_nt: TGTGCCAGCAGCCCGGACAGGTTTCGGGAGCTGTTTTTT; cdr3_aa: CASSPDRFRELFF; j_call: TRBJ2-2; d_call: TRBD1; clone_size: NA; v_call: TRBV7-3
cdr3_nt: TGCGCCAGCAGCTTCCAGGGAAATGAGCAGTTCTTC; cdr3_aa: CASSFQGNEQFF; j_call: TRBJ2-1; d_call: NA; clone_size: once; v_call: TRBV5-1
cdr3_nt: TGTGCCAGTCGACAAGACGCTAACTATGGCTACACCTTC; cdr3_aa: CASRQDANYGYTF; j_call: TRBJ1-2; d_call: NA; clone_size: NA; v_call: TRBV12-3/TRBV12-4
cdr3_nt: TGTGCCAGCAGCGTCTCCGGGACAGGGAGTACTGGGGCCAACGTCCTGACTTTC; cdr3_aa: CASSVSGTGSTGANVLTF; j_call: TRBJ2-6; d_call: TRBD1; clone_size: NA; v_call: TRBV7-2
cdr3_nt: TGTGCCAGCACCGACGGACTAGCCCCAGACTTC; cdr3_aa: CASTDGLAPDF; j_call: TRBJ2-5; d_call: TRBD2; clone_size: few; v_call: TRBV7-9
cdr3_nt: TGTGCCAGCAGCTTAGGGCAACCGAACACTGAAGCTTTCTTT; cdr3_aa: CASSLGQPNTEAFF; j_call: TRBJ1-1; d_call: NA; clone_size: NA; v_call: TRBV7-9
cdr3_nt: TGTGCCAGCAGCTGGTCGCAGGACTTGGGCTACACCTTC; cdr3_aa: CASSWSQDLGYTF; j_call: TRBJ1-2; d_call: NA; clone_size: few; v_call: TRBV5-8
cdr3_nt: TGTGCCAGCAGATCAGGGCAAGGGGAGTTCTTC; cdr3_aa: CASRSGQGEFF; j_call: TRBJ2-1; d_call: NA; clone_size: NA; v_call: TRBV7-9
cdr3_nt: TGTGCCAGCAGTCGTGGACAGGGCCAAGCTTTCTTT; cdr3_aa: CASSRGQGQAFF; j_call: TRBJ1-1; d_call: TRBD1; clone_size: few; v_call: TRBV6-2/TRBV6-3
cdr3_nt: TGTGCCAGTAGTATTAAGGGGTCCGGCTACACCTTC; cdr3_aa: CASSIKGSGYTF; j_call: TRBJ1-2; d_call: NA; clone_size: NA; v_call: TRBV19
cdr3_nt: TGTGCCTGGAGAAGGACTAGCGGGGGGATAGATACGCAGTATTTT; cdr3_aa: CAWRRTSGGIDTQYF; j_call: TRBJ2-3; d_call: TRBD2; clone_size: once; v_call: TRBV30
cdr3_nt: TGTGCCAGCAGCCAAGGAGATCCGTTTCACACTGAAGCTTTCTTT; cdr3_aa: CASSQGDPFHTEAFF; j_call: TRBJ1-1; d_call: NA; clone_size: NA; v_call: TRBV3-1/TRBV3-2
cdr3_nt: TGTGCCAGCAGGGAAAGACAGGCTCTCAATTCACCCCTCCACTTT; cdr3_aa: CASRERQALNSPLHF; j_call: TRBJ1-6; d_call: NA; clone_size: NA; v_call: TRBV28
cdr3_nt: TGTGCCAGCAGTTCCGACAGTAACTATGGCTACACCTTC; cdr3_aa: CASSSDSNYGYTF; j_call: TRBJ1-2; d_call: NA; clone_size: NA; v_call: TRBV7-3